These T cell receptor beta chains were read from a single sample in a study of T cells after yellow fever vaccination. TCRdb redid the calling of the 5' RACE reads with MiXCR, one entry per CDR3 protein. The top ten hold about 3.3% of the sample, which has 300,000 to 350,000 distinct CDR3 sequences, roughly a tenth seen once. The sample in question was CD4+ T cells sorted from PBMCs, obtained 45 days after the yellow fever booster vaccination. These receptors all come from a man aged 18 to 30 who received the YFV17D yellow fever vaccine. CDR3s include the opening cysteine and the closing phenylalanine or tryptophan. D genes are given only for firm matches. Part of the rows lack a size; the others show once, few, many or a class for expanded clones.

D	size	J	V	CDR3	DNA
.	many	TRBJ1-2	TRBV10-3	CAISRDGYGYTF	TGTGCCATCTCTCGGGACGGCTATGGCTACACCTTC
TRBD1	few	TRBJ2-7	TRBV18	CASSRTGEEQYF	TGTGCCAGCTCGCGGACAGGGGAAGAGCAGTACTTC
.	.	TRBJ1-1	TRBV3-1	CASSQLGGVNTEAFF	TGTGCCAGCAGCCAGCTGGGAGGGGTGAACACTGAAGCTTTCTTT
.	.	TRBJ1-4	TRBV5-8	CASSRNQGSGYNEKLFF	TGTGCCAGCAGCCGTAACCAGGGGTCTGGTTATAATGAAAAACTGTTTTTT
TRBD1	few	TRBJ1-4	TRBV28	CASRWGGTAKLFF	TGTGCCAGCCGCTGGGGGGGGACAGCAAAACTGTTTTTT
.	.	TRBJ1-1	TRBV3-1	CASTWGSRNTEAFF	TGTGCCAGCACCTGGGGTTCGAGGAACACTGAAGCTTTCTTT
TRBD1	few	TRBJ1-6	TRBV6-5	CASSADRDGRPLHF	TGTGCCAGCAGCGCCGACAGGGACGGAAGACCCCTCCACTTT
.	many	TRBJ1-3	TRBV3-1	CASSRAGNTIYF	TGTGCCAGCTCTAGGGCTGGAAACACCATATATTTT
.	many	TRBJ1-1	TRBV6-2/TRBV6-3	CASSYRTNTEAFF	TGTGCCAGCAGTTATCGAACGAACACTGAAGCTTTCTTT
.	.	TRBJ2-5	TRBV2	CASRSVAQLPQETQYF	TGTGCCAGCCGAAGTGTGGCACAGCTCCCACAAGAGACCCAGTACTTC
.	.	TRBJ2-1	TRBV5-1	CASSPEPGFRGRSYNEQFF	TGCGCCAGCAGCCCGGAGCCAGGATTTCGGGGCCGCTCCTACAATGAGCAGTTCTTC
TRBD2	many	TRBJ2-3	TRBV5-1	CASSLTSGAGDTQYF	TGCGCCAGCAGCCTGACTAGCGGGGCGGGAGATACGCAGTATTTT
TRBD1	many	TRBJ1-2	TRBV7-2	CASSATGGTGYTF	TGTGCCAGCAGCGCTACAGGGGGCACAGGCTACACCTTC
.	.	TRBJ1-5	TRBV6-1	CASSEVSGRGNQPQHF	TGTGCCAGCAGTGAGGTTTCGGGTAGGGGCAATCAGCCCCAGCATTTT
.	.	TRBJ1-3	TRBV4-1	CASSQGALRAGGNTIYF	TGCGCCAGCAGCCAAGGTGCCCTCAGGGCCGGCGGAAACACCATATATTTT
.	.	TRBJ1-6	TRBV18	CASSPSSVEGSPLHF	TGTGCCAGCTCACCGAGCAGTGTCGAGGGTTCACCCCTCCACTTT
TRBD2	.	TRBJ2-5	TRBV4-3	CASSPRLAATEWQETQYF	TGCGCCAGCAGTCCTAGACTAGCGGCCACGGAGTGGCAAGAGACCCAGTACTTC
.	once	TRBJ1-1	TRBV9	CASTKNPSAMNTEAFF	TGTGCCAGCACCAAAAACCCGTCAGCTATGAACACTGAAGCTTTCTTT
.	.	TRBJ2-5	TRBV6-5	CASSYTPGTGETQYF	TGTGCCAGCAGTTACACCCCCGGGACCGGCGAGACCCAGTACTTC
.	many	TRBJ2-4	TRBV18	CASSPQGKNIQYF	TGTGCCAGCTCACCACAGGGCAAAAACATTCAGTACTTC
TRBD1	few	TRBJ1-1	TRBV7-9	CASSKGQGTEAFF	TGTGCCAGCAGCAAGGGACAGGGCACTGAAGCTTTCTTT
.	.	TRBJ2-1	TRBV20-1	CSARDRRGFYNEQFF	TGCAGTGCTAGAGATCGTAGAGGATTTTACAATGAGCAGTTCTTC
.	.	TRBJ1-6	TRBV27	CASGGRDGLYNSPLHF	TGTGCCAGCGGAGGCCGGGATGGCCTTTATAATTCACCCCTCCACTTT
.	few	TRBJ2-7	TRBV6-6	CASSYTSGSHEQYF	TGTGCCAGCAGTTACACATCAGGGAGCCACGAGCAGTACTTC
.	.	TRBJ2-5	TRBV20-1	CSARDRVPNLETQYF	TGCAGTGCTAGAGATCGGGTTCCCAACCTAGAGACCCAGTACTTC
TRBD1	few	TRBJ1-2	TRBV5-1	CASSPTGQGKIGGYTF	TGCGCCAGCAGCCCCACAGGACAGGGGAAAATTGGTGGCTACACCTTC
.	.	TRBJ2-7	TRBV9	CASSVGGRQDEQYF	TGTGCCAGCAGCGTAGGTGGAAGACAGGACGAGCAGTACTTC
TRBD1	.	TRBJ2-1	TRBV7-9	CASSSRTGVGEQFF	TGTGCCAGCAGCTCGCGGACAGGGGTGGGTGAGCAGTTCTTC
.	.	TRBJ1-2	TRBV28	CASSYVGGYTF	TGTGCCAGCAGTTATGTCGGCGGCTACACCTTC
.	few	TRBJ2-3	TRBV5-4	CASTGTTDTQYF	TGTGCCAGTACAGGGACCACAGATACGCAGTATTTT
.	.	TRBJ2-7	TRBV6-2/TRBV6-3	CASRQGLEQYF	TGTGCCAGCAGACAGGGTTTGGAGCAGTACTTC
TRBD2	.	TRBJ2-1	TRBV19	CASSPRTSGADEQFF	TGTGCCAGTAGTCCCCGGACTAGCGGGGCTGATGAGCAGTTCTTC
TRBD1	few	TRBJ2-5	TRBV7-6	CASSSMTGPRETQYF	TGTGCCAGCAGCTCGATGACAGGGCCTCGGGAGACCCAGTACTTC
TRBD1	.	TRBJ1-1	TRBV12-3/TRBV12-4	CASSLGRGHKNTEAFF	TGTGCCAGCAGTTTAGGTAGGGGGCATAAGAACACTGAAGCTTTCTTT
TRBD2	few	TRBJ2-2	TRBV4-2	CASSQGVGLAGRYTGELFF	TGTGCCAGCAGCCAAGGAGTGGGACTAGCGGGGAGATACACCGGGGAGCTGTTTTTT
.	.	TRBJ2-5	TRBV19	CASSEVWGRETQYF	TGTGCCAGTAGCGAGGTCTGGGGCAGAGAGACCCAGTACTTC
.	few	TRBJ1-4	TRBV29-1	CSARHSTNEKLFF	TGCAGCGCTAGACACTCAACTAATGAAAAACTGTTTTTT
TRBD1	few	TRBJ1-1	TRBV7-2	CASTRQGANTEAFF	TGTGCCAGCACCAGGCAGGGGGCAAACACTGAAGCTTTCTTT
.	few	TRBJ2-4	TRBV4-2	CASSQVKDALAKNIQYF	TGTGCCAGCAGCCAAGTTAAGGACGCATTAGCCAAAAACATTCAGTACTTC
.	.	TRBJ1-3	TRBV10-3	CAISESRGARSGNTIYF	TGTGCCATCAGTGAGTCGAGGGGGGCGCGCAGTGGAAACACCATATATTTT
.	.	TRBJ2-2	TRBV4-1	CASGWAERDTGELFF	TGCGCCAGCGGGTGGGCGGAGCGGGACACCGGGGAGCTGTTTTTT
.	.	TRBJ1-6	TRBV7-6	CASSLSGTSSPLHF	TGTGCCAGCAGCCTCAGTGGCACCAGTTCACCCCTCCACTTT
TRBD1	few	TRBJ2-1	TRBV27	CASRRDRVSYNEQFF	TGTGCCAGCAGGAGAGACAGGGTTTCCTACAATGAGCAGTTCTTC
TRBD2	.	TRBJ2-5	TRBV6-5	CASGRLAGLETQYF	TGTGCCAGCGGGAGGCTAGCGGGGTTGGAGACCCAGTACTTC
TRBD1	few	TRBJ2-1	TRBV24-1	CATSAWTGDSYNEQFF	TGTGCCACCAGTGCCTGGACAGGGGACTCCTACAATGAGCAGTTCTTC
.	.	TRBJ2-5	TRBV20-1	CSASHKSQETQYF	TGCAGTGCTAGTCACAAATCCCAAGAGACCCAGTACTTC
.	few	TRBJ2-6	TRBV7-2	CASSSTSAANVLTF	TGTGCCAGCAGCTCCACGTCCGCGGCCAACGTCCTGACTTTC
.	many	TRBJ2-3	TRBV4-1	CASSQDVDTSTDTQYF	TGCGCCAGCAGCCAAGATGTGGACACTAGCACAGATACGCAGTATTTT
.	many	TRBJ2-3	TRBV24-1	CATSDLRTDTQYF	TGTGCCACCAGTGACCTACGCACAGATACGCAGTATTTT
.	few	TRBJ2-2	TRBV4-1	CASSQDPRQPRRSNTGELFF	TGCGCCAGCAGCCAAGATCCACGCCAACCCAGGAGATCGAACACCGGGGAGCTGTTTTTT
.	few	TRBJ1-3	TRBV9	CASSVDPRPRSGNTIYF	TGTGCCAGCAGCGTAGACCCCAGGCCTCGCTCTGGAAACACCATATATTTT